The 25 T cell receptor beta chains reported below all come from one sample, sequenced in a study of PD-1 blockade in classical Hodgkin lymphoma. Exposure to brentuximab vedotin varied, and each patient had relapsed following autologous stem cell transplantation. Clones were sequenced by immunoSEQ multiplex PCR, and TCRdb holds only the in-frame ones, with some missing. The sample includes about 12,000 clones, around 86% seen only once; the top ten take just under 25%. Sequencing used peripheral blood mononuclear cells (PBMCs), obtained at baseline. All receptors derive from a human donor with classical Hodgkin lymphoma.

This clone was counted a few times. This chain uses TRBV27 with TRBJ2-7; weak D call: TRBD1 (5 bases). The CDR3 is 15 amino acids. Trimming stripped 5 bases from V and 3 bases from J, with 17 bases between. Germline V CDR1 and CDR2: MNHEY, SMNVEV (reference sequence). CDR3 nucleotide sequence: TGTGCCAGCAGTGGGGCCAGAGGACCGTACTACGAGCAGTACTTC. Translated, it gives CASSGARGPYYEQYF.

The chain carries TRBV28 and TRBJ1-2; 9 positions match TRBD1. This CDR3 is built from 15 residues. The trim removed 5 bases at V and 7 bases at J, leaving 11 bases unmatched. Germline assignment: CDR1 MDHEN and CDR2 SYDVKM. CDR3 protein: CASSRYTGQGSGYTF. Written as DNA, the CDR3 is TGTGCCAGCAGTCGTTACACGGGACAGGGAAGTGGCTACACCTTC.

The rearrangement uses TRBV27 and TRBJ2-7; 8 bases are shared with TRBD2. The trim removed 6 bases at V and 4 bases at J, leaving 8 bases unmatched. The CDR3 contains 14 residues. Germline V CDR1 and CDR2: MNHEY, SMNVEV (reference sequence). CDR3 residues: CASRRAGDGYEQYF. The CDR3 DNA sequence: TGTGCCAGCAGGCGAGCGGGAGACGGTTACGAGCAGTACTTC.

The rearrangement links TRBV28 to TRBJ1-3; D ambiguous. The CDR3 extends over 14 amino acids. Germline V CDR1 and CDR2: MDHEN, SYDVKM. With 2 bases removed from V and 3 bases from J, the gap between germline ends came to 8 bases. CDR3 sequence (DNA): TGTGCCAGCAGTTTACCCGGGCTTGGAAACACCATATATTTT. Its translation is CASSLPGLGNTIYF.

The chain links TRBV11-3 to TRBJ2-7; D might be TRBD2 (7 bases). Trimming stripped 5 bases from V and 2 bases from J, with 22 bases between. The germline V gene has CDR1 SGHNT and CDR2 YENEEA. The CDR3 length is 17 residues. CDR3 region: CASSGRRGGTLAYEQYF. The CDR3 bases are TGTGCCAGCAGCGGACGTAGGGGGGGGACATTAGCCTACGAGCAGTACTTC.

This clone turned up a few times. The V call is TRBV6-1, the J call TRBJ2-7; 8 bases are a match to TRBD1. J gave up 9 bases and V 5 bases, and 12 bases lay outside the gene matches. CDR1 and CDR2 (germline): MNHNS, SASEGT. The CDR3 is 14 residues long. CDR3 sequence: CASSPPGQESRQYF. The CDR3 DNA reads TGTGCCAGCAGTCCTCCGGGACAGGAATCCCGGCAGTACTTC.

This CDR3 is CASRGGSSYEQYF. The CDR3 DNA reads TGTGCCAGCAGGGGGGGGAGCTCCTACGAGCAGTACTTC. The genes are TRBV6-6 and TRBJ2-7; 7 positions agree with TRBD2. Germline V gene lookup returns CDR1 MNHNY and CDR2 SVGAGI (reference sequence). The CDR3 totals 13 residues. J gave up 0 bases and V 6 bases, and 2 bases lay outside the gene matches.

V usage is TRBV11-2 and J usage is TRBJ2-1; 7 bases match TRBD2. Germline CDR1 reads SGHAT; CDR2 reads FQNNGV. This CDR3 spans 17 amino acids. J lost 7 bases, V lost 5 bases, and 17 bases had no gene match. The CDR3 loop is CASSPPPGSGVWNEQFF. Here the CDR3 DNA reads TGTGCCAGCAGCCCTCCCCCGGGGAGCGGGGTCTGGAATGAGCAGTTCTTC.

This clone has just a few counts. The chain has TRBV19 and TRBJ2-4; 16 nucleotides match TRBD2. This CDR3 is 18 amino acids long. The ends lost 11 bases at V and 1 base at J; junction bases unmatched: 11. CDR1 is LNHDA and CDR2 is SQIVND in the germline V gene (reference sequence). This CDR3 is CASSPGLAGGAAKNIQYF. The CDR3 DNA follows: TGTGCCTCGTCGCCGGGACTAGCGGGAGGGGCGGCCAAAAACATTCAGTACTTC.

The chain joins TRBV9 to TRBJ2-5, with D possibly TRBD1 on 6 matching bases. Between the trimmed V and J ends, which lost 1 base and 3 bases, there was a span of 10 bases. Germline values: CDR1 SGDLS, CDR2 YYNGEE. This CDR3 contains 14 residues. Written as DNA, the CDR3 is TGTGCCAGCAGCGTAAGGACAGACAAAGAGACCCAGTACTTC. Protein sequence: CASSVRTDKETQYF.

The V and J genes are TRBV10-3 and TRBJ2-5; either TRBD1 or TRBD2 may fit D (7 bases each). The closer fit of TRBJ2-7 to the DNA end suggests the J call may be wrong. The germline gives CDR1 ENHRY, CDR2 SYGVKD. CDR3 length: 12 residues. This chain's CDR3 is CAGGGRGYEQYF. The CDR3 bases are TGTGCAGGGGGCGGGAGAGGTTACGAGCAGTACTTC.

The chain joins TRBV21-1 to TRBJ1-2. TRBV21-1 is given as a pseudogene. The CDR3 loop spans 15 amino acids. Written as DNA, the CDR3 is TGTGCCAGCAGCAAACGAGGACTTGCTATCTATGGCTACACCTTC. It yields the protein CASSKRGLAIYGYTF.

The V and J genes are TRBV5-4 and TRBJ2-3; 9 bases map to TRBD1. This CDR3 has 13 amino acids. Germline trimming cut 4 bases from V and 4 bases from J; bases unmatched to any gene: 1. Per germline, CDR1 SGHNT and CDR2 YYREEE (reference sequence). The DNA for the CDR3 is TGTGCCAGCAGCAGGACAGGGGCAGATACGCAGTATTTT. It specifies CASSRTGADTQYF.

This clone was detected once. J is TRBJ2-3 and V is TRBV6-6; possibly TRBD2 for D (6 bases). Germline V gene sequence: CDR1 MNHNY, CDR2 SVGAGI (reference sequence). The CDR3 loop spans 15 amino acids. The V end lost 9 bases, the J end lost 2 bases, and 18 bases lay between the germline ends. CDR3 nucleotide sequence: TGTGCCAGTCCCCCAACCTGGCGGGACACAGATACGCAGTATTTT. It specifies CASPPTWRDTDTQYF.

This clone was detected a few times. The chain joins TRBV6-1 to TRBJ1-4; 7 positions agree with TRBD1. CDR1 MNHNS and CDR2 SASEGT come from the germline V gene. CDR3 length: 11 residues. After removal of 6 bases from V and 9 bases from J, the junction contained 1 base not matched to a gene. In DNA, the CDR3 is TGTGCCAGCAGGGGACAGCAAAAACTGTTTTTT. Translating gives CASRGQQKLFF.

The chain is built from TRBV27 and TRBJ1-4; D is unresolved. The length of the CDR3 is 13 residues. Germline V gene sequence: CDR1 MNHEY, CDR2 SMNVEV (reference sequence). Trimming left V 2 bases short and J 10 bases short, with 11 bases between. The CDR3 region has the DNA TGTGCCAGCAGTTTAAGTATTCGGAGAAAACTGTTTTTT. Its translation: CASSLSIRRKLFF. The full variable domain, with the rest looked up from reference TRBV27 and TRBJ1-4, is EAQVTQNPRYLITVTGKKLTVTCSQNMNHEYMSWYRQDPGLGLRQIYYSMNVEVTDKGDVPEGYKVSRKEKRNFPLILESPSPNQTSLYFCASSLSIRRKLFFGSGTQLSVL.

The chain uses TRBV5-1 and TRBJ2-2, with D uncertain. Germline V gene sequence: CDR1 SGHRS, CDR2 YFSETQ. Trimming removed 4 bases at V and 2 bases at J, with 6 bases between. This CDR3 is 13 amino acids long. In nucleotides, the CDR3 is TGCGCCAGCAGCCTAGACAACACCGGGGAGCTGTTTTTT. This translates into CASSLDNTGELFF.

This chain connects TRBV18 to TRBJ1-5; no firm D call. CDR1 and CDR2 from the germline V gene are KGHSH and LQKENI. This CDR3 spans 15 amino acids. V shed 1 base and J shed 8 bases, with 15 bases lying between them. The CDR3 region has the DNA TGTGCCAGCTCACCACGGGCCGTGGATGGGGAGCCCCAGCATTTT. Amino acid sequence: CASSPRAVDGEPQHF.

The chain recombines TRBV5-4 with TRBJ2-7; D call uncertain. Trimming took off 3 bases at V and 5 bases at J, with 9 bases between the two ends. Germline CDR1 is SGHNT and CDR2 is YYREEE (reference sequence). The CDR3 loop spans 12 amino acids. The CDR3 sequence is CASSSFSNEQYF. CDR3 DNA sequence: TGTGCCAGCAGCTCCTTCAGCAACGAGCAGTACTTC.

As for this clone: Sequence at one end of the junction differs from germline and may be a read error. The CDR3 DNA is TGTGCTAGCAGCTTAGCGGGAGTTGAGACCCAGTACTTC. This translates into CASSLAGVETQYF. The gene calls are TRBV7-7 and TRBJ2-5; 9 bases are shared with TRBD2. Germline values: CDR1 SSHAT, CDR2 FNYEAQ (reference sequence). The CDR3 has 13 residues.

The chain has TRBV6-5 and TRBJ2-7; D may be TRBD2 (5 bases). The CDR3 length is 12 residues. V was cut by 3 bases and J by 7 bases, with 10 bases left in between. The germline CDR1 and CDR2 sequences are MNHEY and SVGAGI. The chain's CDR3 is CASSYPGKEQYF. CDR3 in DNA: TGTGCCAGCAGTTATCCGGGGAAGGAGCAGTACTTC.

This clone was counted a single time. CDR3 in amino acids: CASSPQGASGANVLTF. The CDR3 DNA sequence: TGCGCCAGCAGCCCCCAGGGGGCCTCTGGGGCCAACGTCCTGACTTTC. This rearrangement joins TRBV4-1 to TRBJ2-6; TRBD1 aligns across 8 bases. Looked up from germline, CDR1 is MGHRA and CDR2 is YSYEKL. The CDR3 is made up of 16 amino acids. With 4 bases clipped from V and 0 bases from J, the junction kept 2 bases outside the gene matches.

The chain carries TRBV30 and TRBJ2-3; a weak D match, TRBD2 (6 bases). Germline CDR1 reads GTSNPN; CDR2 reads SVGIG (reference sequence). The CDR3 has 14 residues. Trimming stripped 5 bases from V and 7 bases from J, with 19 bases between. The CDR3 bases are TGTGCCTGGGACTTAAGTAGCGGAGGGCATACGCAGTATTTT. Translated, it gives CAWDLSSGGHTQYF.

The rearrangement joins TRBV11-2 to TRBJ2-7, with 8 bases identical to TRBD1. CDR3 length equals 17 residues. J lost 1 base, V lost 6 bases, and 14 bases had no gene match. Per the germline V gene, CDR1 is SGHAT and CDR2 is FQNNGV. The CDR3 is CASSLGTGGSMSYEQYF. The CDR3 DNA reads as TGTGCCAGCAGTCTAGGTACAGGGGGTTCGATGTCCTACGAGCAGTACTTC.

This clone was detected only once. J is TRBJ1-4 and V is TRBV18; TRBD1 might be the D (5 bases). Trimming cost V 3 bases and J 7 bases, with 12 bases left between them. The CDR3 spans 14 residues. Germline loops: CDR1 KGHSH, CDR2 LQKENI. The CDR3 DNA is TGTGCCAGCTCACCTGGGATTGGGGCTGAAAAACTGTTTTTT. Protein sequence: CASSPGIGAEKLFF.